This T cell receptor beta chain was sequenced in a study of response to subunit inactivated influenza vaccine. TCRdb processed the RT-PCR reads anew with MiXCR; each CDR3 protein has one entry. The table includes hundreds of thousands of distinct CDR3 sequences, 14% detected once. From germline, CDR1 is SGHKS and CDR2 YYEKEE (reference sequence). Trimming took 1 base from V and 0 from J, leaving 11 bases between them. The CDR3 has 16 residues. This chain uses TRBV5-5 with TRBJ1-5; no clear D gene. This clonotype was sampled from a man in his forties or fifties who received an inactivated influenza vaccine. Sequencing was performed on PBMCs from blood, taken around two weeks before vaccination. DNA for the CDR3: TGTGCCAGCAGCTTGAGGGCAGGCTATAGCAATCAGCCCCAGCATTTT. Translated: CASSLRAGYSNQPQHF. The variable domain in full, with the rest retrieved from reference TRBV5-5 and TRBJ1-5, is DAGVTQSPTHLIKTRGQQVTLRCSPISGHKSVSWYQQVLGQGPQFIFQYYEKEERGRGNFPDRFSARQFPNYSSELNVNALLLGDSALYLCASSLRAGYSNQPQHFGDGTRLSIL.